The 11 T cell receptor beta chains below were found in one sample sequenced in a study of vaccination and CD4 T cells after COVID-19. No antigen has been assigned to these receptors. The sample's treatment: roughly 11-day PBMC culture with coronavirus spike peptide pools or control peptides (ViraFEST assay). Cultured CD4+ T cells had their DNA profiled by the Oncomine TCR Beta short-read assay. In TCRdb, the PCR reads were re-called with MiXCR into one record per CDR3 protein. The sample has approximately 15,000 distinct CDR3 sequences, about 56% seen once. Material: CD4+ T cells from blood, cultured in vitro, obtained before SARS-CoV-2 vaccination. The receptors here all came from a human donor who had recovered from COVID-19.

This chain joins TRBV20-1 and TRBJ2-7; 7 bases match TRBD2. In germline, CDR1 is DFQATT, CDR2 SNEGSKA (reference sequence). Losses at the gene ends were 4 bases for V and 0 bases for J; bases not matched to a gene: 12. This CDR3 contains 16 residues. CDR3 loop: CSANLHGRPSSYEQYF. In DNA form, the CDR3 reads TGCAGTGCTAACTTGCACGGGAGGCCAAGCTCCTACGAGCAGTACTTC.

This rearrangement joins TRBV5-4 to TRBJ1-1; no reliable D call. The germline CDR1 and CDR2 sequences are SGHNT and YYREEE (reference sequence). This CDR3 region has 16 residues. The V end was cut by 0 bases, the J end by 1 base, with 13 bases between. CDR3 protein: CASSLDGSLRNTEAFF. CDR3 nucleotide sequence: TGTGCCAGCAGCTTGGACGGATCATTAAGGAACACTGAAGCTTTCTTT.

The rearrangement links TRBV7-9 to TRBJ1-3; TRBD1 aligns across 9 bases. Looked up from germline, CDR1 is SEHNR and CDR2 is FQNEAQ (reference sequence). The CDR3 has 14 amino acids. The ends lost 5 bases at V and 4 bases at J; junction bases unmatched: 3. CDR3 region: CASSPTGGGNTIYF. As DNA, the CDR3 is TGTGCCAGCAGCCCGACAGGGGGAGGAAACACCATATATTTT.

The chain employs TRBV20-1 and TRBJ2-1, with 8 bases that match TRBD2. Germline loops: CDR1 DFQATT, CDR2 SNEGSKA (reference sequence). The ends lost 6 bases at V and 6 bases at J; junction bases unmatched: 10. This CDR3 is 14 amino acids long. The CDR3 bases are TGCAGTGCGCACTCGGCGGGACTAGGCAATGAGCAGTTCTTC. Translating gives CSAHSAGLGNEQFF.

This clonotype has more than one count but fewer than ten. V usage is TRBV5-1 and J usage is TRBJ1-6; TRBD1 matches at 10 bases. The CDR3 covers 15 residues. Germline CDR1 SGHRS, CDR2 YFSETQ. J was trimmed by 4 bases and V by 4 bases; bases with no gene match: 2. CDR3 in amino acids: CASSPGQGYNSPLHF. CDR3 sequence (DNA): TGCGCCAGCAGCCCGGGACAGGGGTATAATTCACCCCTCCACTTT.

This clonotype was observed a handful of times. The chain carries TRBV27 and TRBJ1-1, with TRBD1 identical over 7 bases. In germline, CDR1 is MNHEY, CDR2 SMNVEV (reference sequence). The CDR3 sequence is 17 residues long. V trimming: 5 bases; J trimming: 0 bases; junction bases outside the gene matches: 12. CDR3 protein: CASSPYGPTGVNTEAFF. In DNA, the CDR3 is TGTGCCAGCAGTCCGTACGGTCCTACAGGGGTGAACACTGAAGCTTTCTTT.

The sample holds a few counts of this clonotype. The chain carries TRBV30 and TRBJ1-2; D may be TRBD1 (5 bases). CDR1 is GTSNPN, CDR2 SVGIG, per germline (reference sequence). CDR3 length: 12 residues. The V end lost 4 bases, the J end lost 4 bases, and 10 bases lay between the germline ends. This CDR3 reads CAWNHGGYGYTF. The DNA of the CDR3 is TGTGCCTGGAACCACGGGGGCTATGGCTACACCTTC.

This clonotype was counted between two and nine times. The rearrangement joins TRBV24-1 to TRBJ2-7; 13 bases align to TRBD2. The CDR3 is 16 residues long. Looked up from germline, CDR1 is KGHDR and CDR2 is SFDVKD. The J segment lost 3 bases and the V segment lost 2 bases, leaving 3 bases of the junction unmatched. The CDR3 protein is CATSDSRTSGSYEQYF. The CDR3 bases are TGTGCCACCAGTGATTCCCGGACTAGCGGGAGCTACGAGCAGTACTTC.

The rearrangement links TRBV20-1 to TRBJ2-1; TRBD2 matches at 13 bases. This CDR3 is built from 16 residues. Germline CDR1 and CDR2: DFQATT and SNEGSKA (reference sequence). Losses at the gene ends were 0 bases for V and 8 bases for J; bases not matched to a gene: 7. The CDR3 DNA sequence: TGCAGTGCTAGAGATCGGACTAGCGGGAGTCAGTATGAGCAGTTCTTC. Translation: CSARDRTSGSQYEQFF.

Here the CDR3 reads CASSPGTVGGYTF. CDR3 bases: TGTGCCAGCAGTCCAGGGACGGTTGGTGGCTACACCTTC. This chain links TRBV25-1 with TRBJ1-2; tentatively, D is TRBD1 (5 bases). Trimming shortened V by 5 bases and J by 7 bases, and 14 bases separated the two germline ends. This CDR3 has 13 amino acids. From germline, CDR1 is MGHDK and CDR2 SYGVNS.

V is TRBV12-5 and J is TRBJ1-2; 8 positions agree with TRBD1. The V gene end was trimmed by 7 bases and the J gene end by 13 bases; junction bases not matched to a gene: 11. Germline lookup yields CDR1 LGHNT and CDR2 FRNRAP. The CDR3 loop spans 12 amino acids. The CDR3 sequence: CASATTGGAGTF. The CDR3 DNA is TGTGCTAGTGCCACTACAGGGGGGGCCGGCACCTTC.